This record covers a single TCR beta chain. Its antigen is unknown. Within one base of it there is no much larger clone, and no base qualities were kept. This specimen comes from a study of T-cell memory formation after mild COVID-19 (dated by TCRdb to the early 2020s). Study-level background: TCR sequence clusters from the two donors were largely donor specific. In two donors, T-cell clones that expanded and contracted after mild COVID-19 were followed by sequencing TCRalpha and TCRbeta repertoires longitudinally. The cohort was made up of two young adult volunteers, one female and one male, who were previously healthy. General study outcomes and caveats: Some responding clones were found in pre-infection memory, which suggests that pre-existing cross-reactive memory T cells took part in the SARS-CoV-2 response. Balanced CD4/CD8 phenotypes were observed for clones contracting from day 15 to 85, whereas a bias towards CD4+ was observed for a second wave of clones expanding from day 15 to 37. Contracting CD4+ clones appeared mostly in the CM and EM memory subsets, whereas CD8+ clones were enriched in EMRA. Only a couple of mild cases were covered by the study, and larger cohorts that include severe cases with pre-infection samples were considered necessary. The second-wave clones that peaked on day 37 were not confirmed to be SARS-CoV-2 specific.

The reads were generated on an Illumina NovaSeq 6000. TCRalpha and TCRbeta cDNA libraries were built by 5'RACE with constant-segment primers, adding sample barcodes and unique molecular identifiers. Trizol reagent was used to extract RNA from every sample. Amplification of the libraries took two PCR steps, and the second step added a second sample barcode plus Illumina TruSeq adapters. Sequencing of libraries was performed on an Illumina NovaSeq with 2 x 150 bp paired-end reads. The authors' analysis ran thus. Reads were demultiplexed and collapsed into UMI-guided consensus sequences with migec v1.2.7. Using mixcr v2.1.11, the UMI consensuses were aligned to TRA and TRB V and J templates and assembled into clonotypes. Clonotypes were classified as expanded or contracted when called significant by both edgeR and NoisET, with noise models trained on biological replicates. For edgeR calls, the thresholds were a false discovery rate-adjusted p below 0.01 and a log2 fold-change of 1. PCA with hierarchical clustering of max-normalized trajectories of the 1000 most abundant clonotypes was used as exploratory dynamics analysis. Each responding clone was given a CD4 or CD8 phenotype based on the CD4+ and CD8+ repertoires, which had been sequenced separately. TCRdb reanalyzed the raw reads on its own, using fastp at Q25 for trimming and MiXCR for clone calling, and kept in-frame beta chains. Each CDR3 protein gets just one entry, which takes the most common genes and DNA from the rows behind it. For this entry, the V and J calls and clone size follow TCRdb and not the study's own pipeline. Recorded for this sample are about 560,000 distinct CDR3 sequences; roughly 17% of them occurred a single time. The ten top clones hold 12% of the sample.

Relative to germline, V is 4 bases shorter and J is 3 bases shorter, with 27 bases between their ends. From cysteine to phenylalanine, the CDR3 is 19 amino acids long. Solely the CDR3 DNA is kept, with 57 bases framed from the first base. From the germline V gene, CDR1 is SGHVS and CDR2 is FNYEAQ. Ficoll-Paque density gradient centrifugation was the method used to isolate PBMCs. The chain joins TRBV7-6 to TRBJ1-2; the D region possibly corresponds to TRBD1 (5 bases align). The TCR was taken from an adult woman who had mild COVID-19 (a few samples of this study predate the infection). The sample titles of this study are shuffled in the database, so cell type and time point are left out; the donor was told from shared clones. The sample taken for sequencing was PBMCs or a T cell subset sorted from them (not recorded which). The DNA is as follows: TGTGCCAGCAGCTCCCATATCGCTCCGACAGCTTCGACGGACTATGGCTACACCTTC. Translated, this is CASSSHIAPTASTDYGYTF. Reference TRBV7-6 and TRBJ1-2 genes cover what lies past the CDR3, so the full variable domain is GAGVSQSPRYKVTKRGQDVALRCDPISGHVSLYWYRQALGQGPEFLTYFNYEAQQDKSGLPNDRFSAERPEGSISTLTIQRTEQRDSAMYRCASSSHIAPTASTDYGYTFGSGTRLTVV.